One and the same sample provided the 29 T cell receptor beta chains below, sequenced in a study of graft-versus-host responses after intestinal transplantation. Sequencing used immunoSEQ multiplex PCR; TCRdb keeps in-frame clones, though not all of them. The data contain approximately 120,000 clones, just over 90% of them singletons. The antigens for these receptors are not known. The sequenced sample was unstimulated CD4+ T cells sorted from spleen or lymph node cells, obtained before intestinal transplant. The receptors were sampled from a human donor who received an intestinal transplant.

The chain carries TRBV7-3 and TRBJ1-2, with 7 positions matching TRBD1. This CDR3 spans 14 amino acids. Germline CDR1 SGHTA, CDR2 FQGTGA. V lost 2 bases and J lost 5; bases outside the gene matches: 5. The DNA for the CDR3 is TGTGCCAGCAGCTTATCTGCAGGGGGATATGGCTACACCTTC. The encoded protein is CASSLSAGGYGYTF.

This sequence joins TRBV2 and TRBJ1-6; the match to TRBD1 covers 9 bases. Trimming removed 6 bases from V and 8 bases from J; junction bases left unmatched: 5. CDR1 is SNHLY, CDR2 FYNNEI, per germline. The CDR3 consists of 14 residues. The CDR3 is CASRETGGHSPLHF. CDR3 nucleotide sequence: TGTGCCAGCAGGGAAACAGGGGGCCATTCACCCCTCCACTTT.

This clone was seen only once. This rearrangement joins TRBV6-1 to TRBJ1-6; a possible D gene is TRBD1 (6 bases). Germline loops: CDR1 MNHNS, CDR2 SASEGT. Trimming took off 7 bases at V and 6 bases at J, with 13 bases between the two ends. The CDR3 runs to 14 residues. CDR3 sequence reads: CASNRGQGNSPLHF. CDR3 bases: TGTGCCAGCAATCGGGGGCAAGGTAATTCACCCCTCCACTTT.

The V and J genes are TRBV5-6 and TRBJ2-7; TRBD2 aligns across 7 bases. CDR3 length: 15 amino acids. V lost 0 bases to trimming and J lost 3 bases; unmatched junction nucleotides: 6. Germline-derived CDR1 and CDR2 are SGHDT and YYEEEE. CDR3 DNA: TGTGCCAGCAGCTTGGTCCGGGGGGACCTCTACGAGCAGTACTTC. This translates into CASSLVRGDLYEQYF.

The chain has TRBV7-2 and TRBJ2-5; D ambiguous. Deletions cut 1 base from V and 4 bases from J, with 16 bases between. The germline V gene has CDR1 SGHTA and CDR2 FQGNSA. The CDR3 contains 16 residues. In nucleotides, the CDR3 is TGTGCCAGCAGCTTAGGTTGGCTTTCTCTTCTAGAGACCCAGTACTTC. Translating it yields CASSLGWLSLLETQYF.

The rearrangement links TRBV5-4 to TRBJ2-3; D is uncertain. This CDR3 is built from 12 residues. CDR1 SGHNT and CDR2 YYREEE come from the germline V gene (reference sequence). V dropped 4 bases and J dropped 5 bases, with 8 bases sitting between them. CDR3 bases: TGTGCCAGCAGCAGGGATCAAGATACGCAGTATTTT. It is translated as CASSRDQDTQYF.

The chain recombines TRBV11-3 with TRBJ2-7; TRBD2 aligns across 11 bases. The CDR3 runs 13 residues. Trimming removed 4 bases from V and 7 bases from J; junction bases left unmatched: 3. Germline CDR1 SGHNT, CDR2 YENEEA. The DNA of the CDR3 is TGTGCCAGCAGCTCCCGACTAGCGGGGGAGCAGTACTTC. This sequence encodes CASSSRLAGEQYF.

CDR3 nucleotide sequence: TGTGCCAGCACCCGGGGGCGTCCGAACACTGAAGCTTTCTTT. This gives the protein CASTRGRPNTEAFF. This chain links TRBV18 with TRBJ1-1, with TRBD1 as a possible D gene (6 bases). CDR1 is KGHSH and CDR2 is LQKENI in the germline V gene. The CDR3 has 14 amino acids. Trimming removed 8 bases at V and 1 base at J, with 14 bases between.

The CDR3 nucleotides read TGTGCCAGCAGTACTCCGACAGGGGGAAAAGAGACCCAGTACTTC. Its translation: CASSTPTGGKETQYF. The chain employs TRBV25-1 and TRBJ2-5, with 9 bases matching TRBD1. The CDR3 is made up of 15 amino acids. Unmatched junction bases numbered 7, after V lost 5 bases and J lost 3 bases. Germline values: CDR1 MGHDK, CDR2 SYGVNS.

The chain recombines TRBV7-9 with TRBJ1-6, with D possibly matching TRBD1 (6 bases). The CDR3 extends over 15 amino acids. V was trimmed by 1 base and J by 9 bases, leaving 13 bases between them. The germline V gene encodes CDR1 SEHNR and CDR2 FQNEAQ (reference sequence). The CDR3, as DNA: TGTGCCAGCAGCTTAGATGGCAGGGGCGGTTCACCCCTCCACTTT. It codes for CASSLDGRGGSPLHF.

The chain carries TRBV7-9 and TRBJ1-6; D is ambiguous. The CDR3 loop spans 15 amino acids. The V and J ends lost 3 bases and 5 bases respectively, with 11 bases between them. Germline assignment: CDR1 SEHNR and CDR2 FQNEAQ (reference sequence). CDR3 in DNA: TGTGCCAGCAGCTTTCGGAATAGAAATAATTCACCCCTCCACTTT. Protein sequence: CASSFRNRNNSPLHF.

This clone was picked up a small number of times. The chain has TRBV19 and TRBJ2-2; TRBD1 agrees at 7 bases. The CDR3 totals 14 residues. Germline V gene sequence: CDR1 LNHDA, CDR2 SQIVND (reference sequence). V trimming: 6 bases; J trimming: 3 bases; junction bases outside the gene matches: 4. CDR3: CASSTGVDTGELFF. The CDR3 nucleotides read TGTGCCAGTAGCACAGGGGTAGACACCGGGGAGCTGTTTTTT. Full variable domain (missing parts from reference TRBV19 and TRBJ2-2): DGGITQSPKYLFRKEGQNVTLSCEQNLNHDAMYWYRQDPGQGLRLIYYSQIVNDFQKGDIAEGYSVSREKKESFPLTVTSAQKNPTAFYLCASSTGVDTGELFFGEGSRLTVL.

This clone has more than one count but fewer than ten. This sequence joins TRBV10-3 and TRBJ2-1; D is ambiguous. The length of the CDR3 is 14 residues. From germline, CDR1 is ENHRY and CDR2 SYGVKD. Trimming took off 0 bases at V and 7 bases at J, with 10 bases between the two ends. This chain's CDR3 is CAISESNIQNEQFF. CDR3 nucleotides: TGTGCCATCAGTGAGTCGAACATACAAAATGAGCAGTTCTTC.

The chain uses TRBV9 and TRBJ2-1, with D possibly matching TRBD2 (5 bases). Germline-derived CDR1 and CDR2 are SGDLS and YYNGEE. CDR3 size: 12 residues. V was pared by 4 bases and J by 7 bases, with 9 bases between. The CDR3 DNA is TGTGCCAGCAGCACAAGCGGTAATGAGCAGTTCTTC. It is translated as CASSTSGNEQFF. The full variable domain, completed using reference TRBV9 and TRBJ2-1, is DSGVTQTPKHLITATGQRVTLRCSPRSGDLSVYWYQQSLDQGLQFLIQYYNGEERAKGNILERFSAQQFPDLHSELNLSSLELGDSALYFCASSTSGNEQFFGPGTRLTVL.

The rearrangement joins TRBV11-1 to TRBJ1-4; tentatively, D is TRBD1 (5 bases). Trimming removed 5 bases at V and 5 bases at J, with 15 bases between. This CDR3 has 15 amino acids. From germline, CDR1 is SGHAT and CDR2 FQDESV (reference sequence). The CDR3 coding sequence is TGTGCCAGCAGCCCCAACCGCGACAGCAATGAAAAACTGTTTTTT. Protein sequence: CASSPNRDSNEKLFF.

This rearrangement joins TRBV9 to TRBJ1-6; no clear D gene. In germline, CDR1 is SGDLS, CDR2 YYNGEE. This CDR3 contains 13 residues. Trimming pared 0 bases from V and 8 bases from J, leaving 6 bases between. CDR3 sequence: CASSVASDSPLHF. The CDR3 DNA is TGTGCCAGCAGCGTAGCTTCGGATTCACCCCTCCACTTT.

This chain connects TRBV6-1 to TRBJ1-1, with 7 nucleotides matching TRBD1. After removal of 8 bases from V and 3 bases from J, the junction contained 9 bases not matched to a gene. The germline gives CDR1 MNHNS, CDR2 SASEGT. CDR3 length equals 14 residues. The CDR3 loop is CASGIGQADTEAFF. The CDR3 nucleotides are TGTGCCAGCGGAATAGGACAGGCCGACACTGAAGCTTTCTTT.

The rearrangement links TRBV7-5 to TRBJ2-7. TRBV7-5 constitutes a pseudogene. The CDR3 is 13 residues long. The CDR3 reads CVRSFGLTYEQYF. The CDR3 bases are TGTGTCAGAAGCTTCGGCCTCACCTACGAGCAGTACTTC.

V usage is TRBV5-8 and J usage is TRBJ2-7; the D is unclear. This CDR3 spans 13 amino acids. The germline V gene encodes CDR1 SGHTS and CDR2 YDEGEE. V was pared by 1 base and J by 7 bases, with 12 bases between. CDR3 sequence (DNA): TGTGCCAGCAGCTTGATAAGGGTGAGGGAGCAGTACTTC. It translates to CASSLIRVREQYF. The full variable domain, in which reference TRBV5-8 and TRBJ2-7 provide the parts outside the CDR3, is EAGVTQSPTHLIKTRGQQATLRCSPISGHTSVYWYQQALGLGLQFLLWYDEGEERNRGNFPPRFSGRQFPNYSSELNVNALELEDSALYLCASSLIRVREQYFGPGTRLTVT.

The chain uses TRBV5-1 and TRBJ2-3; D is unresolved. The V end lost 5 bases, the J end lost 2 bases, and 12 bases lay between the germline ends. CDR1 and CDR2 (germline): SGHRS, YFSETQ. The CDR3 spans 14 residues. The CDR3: CASREQLITDTQYF. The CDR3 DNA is TGCGCCAGCAGAGAACAGTTAATCACAGATACGCAGTATTTT.

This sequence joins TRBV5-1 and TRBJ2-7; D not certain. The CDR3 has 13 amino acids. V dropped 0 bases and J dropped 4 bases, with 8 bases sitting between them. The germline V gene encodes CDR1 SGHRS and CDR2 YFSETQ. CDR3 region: CASSLESGYEQYF. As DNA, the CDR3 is TGCGCCAGCAGCTTGGAGTCCGGGTACGAGCAGTACTTC.

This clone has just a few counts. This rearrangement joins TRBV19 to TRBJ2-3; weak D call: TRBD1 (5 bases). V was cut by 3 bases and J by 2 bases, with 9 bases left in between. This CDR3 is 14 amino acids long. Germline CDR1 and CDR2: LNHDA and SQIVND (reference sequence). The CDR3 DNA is TGTGCCAGTAGTATGTACAGGTTCACAGATACGCAGTATTTT. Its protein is CASSMYRFTDTQYF.

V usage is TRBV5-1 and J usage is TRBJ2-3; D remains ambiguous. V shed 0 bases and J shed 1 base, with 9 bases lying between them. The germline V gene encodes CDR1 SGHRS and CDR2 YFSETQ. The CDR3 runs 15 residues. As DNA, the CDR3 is TGCGCCAGCAGCTTGGGGCAGGACGGCACAGATACGCAGTATTTT. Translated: CASSLGQDGTDTQYF.

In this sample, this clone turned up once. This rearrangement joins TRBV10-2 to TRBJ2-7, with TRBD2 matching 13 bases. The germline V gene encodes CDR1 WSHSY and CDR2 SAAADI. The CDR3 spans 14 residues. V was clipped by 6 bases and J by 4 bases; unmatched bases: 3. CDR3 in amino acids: CASSAGLAGYEQYF. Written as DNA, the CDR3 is TGCGCCAGCAGCGCGGGACTAGCGGGGTACGAGCAGTACTTC.

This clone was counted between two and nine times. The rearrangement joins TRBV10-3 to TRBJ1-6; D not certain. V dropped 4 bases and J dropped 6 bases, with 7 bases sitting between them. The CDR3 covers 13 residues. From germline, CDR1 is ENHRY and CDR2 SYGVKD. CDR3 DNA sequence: TGTGCCATCAGTGGAACAGCTAATTCACCCCTCCACTTT. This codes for CAISGTANSPLHF.

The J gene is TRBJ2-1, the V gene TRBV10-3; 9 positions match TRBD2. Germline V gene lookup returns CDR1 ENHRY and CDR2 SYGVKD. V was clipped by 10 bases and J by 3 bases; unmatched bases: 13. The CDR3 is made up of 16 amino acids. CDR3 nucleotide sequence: TGTGCCACGAACCTTGGCGGGGGGGGATTCTACAATGAGCAGTTCTTC. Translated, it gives CATNLGGGGFYNEQFF.

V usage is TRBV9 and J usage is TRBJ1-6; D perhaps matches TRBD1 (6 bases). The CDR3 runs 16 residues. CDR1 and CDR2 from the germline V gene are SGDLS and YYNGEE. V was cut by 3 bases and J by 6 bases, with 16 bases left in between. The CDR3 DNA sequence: TGTGCCAGCAGCGAGGGAGGGGGGACTGGTAATTCACCCCTCCACTTT. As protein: CASSEGGGTGNSPLHF.

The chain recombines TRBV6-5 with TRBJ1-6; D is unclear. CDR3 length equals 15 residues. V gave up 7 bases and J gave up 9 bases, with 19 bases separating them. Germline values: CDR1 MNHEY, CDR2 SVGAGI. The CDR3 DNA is TGTGCCAGCACCTTAAAGAGGCGCCAAATTTCACCCCTCCACTTT. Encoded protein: CASTLKRRQISPLHF.

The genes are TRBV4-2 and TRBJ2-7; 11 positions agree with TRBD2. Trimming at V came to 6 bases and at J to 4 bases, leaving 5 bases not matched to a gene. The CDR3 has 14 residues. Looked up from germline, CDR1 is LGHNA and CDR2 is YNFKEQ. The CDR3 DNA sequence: TGTGCCAGCAGTCCTAGCGGGGGGAATTACGAGCAGTACTTC. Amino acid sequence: CASSPSGGNYEQYF.